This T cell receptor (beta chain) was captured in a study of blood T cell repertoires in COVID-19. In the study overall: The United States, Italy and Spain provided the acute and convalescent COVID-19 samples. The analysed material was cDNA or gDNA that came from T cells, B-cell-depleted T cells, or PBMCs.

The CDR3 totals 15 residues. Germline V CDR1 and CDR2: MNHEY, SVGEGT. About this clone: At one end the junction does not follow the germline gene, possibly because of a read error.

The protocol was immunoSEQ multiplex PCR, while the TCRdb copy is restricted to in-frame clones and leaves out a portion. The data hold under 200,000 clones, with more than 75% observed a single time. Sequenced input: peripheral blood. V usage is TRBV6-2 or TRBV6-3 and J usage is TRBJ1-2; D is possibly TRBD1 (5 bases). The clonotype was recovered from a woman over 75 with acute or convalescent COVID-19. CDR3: CASSYMFQGNFGYTF. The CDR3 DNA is TGTGCCAGCAGTTATATGTTTCAGGGTAACTTTGGCTACACCTTC.